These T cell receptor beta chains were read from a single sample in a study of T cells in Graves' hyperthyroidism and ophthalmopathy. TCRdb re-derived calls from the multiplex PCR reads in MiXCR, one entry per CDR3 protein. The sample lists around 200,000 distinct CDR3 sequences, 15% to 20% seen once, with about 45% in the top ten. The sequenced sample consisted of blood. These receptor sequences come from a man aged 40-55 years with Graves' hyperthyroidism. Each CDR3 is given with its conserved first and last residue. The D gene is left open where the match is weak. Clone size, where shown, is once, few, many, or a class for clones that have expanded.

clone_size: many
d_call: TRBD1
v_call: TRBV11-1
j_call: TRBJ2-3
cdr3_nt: TGTGCCAGCAGCGCCGGGACAGGGTCGGCAGATACGCAGTATTTT
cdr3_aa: CASSAGTGSADTQYF

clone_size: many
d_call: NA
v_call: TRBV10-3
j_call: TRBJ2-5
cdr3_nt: TGTGCCACCATGGACAGCCCCACGGGAGAGACCCAGTACTTC
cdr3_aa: CATMDSPTGETQYF

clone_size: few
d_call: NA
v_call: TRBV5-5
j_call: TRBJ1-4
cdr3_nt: TGTGCCAGCAGCTCACAGGGCAGGAGTGAAAAACTGTTTTTT
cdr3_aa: CASSSQGRSEKLFF

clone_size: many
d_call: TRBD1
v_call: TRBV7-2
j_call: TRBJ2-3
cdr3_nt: TGTGCCAGCAGCCCAAGGACAGGGCCAGATACGCAGTATTTT
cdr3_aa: CASSPRTGPDTQYF

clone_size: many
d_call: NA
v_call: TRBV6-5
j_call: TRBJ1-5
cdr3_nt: TGTGCCAGCAGTTCTCTACAGGATCAGCCCCAGCATTTT
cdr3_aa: CASSSLQDQPQHF

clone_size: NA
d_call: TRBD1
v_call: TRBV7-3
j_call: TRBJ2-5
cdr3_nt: TGTGCCAGCAGCTCCACAGGGGGCCGGGGAGAGACCCAGTACTTC
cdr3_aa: CASSSTGGRGETQYF

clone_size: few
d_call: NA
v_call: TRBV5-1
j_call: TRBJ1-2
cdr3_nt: TGCGCCAGCAGCTCGAACTACTATGGCTACACCTTC
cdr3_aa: CASSSNYYGYTF

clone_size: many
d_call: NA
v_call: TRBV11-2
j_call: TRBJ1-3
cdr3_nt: TGTGCCACCCAGACAGTATTGTCTGGAAGCACCATATATTTT
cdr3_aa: CATQTVLSGSTIYF

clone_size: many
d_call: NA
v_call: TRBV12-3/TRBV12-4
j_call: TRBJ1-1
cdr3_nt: TGTGCCAGCAGCCAAAGCGGAGATGAAGCTTTCTTT
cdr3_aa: CASSQSGDEAFF

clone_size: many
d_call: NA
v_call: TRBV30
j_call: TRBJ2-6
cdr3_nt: TGTGCCTGGAGTGATAGCTCTGGGGCCAACGTCCTGACTTTC
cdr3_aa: CAWSDSSGANVLTF

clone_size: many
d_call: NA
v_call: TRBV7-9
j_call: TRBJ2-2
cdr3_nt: TGTGCCAGCAGCCCCGGAGCGGGTAGAGTCGGGGAGCTGTTTTTT
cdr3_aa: CASSPGAGRVGELFF

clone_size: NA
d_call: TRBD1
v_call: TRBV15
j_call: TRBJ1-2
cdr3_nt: TGTGCCACCAGCAGAGTGACAGGGTTGAATGGCTGCACCTTC
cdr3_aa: CATSRVTGLNGCTF

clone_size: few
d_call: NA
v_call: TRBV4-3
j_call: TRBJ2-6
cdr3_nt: TGCGCCAGCAGCGCGCTTTCTGGGGCCAACGTCCTGACTTTC
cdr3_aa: CASSALSGANVLTF

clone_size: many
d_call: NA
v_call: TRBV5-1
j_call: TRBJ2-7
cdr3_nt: TGCGCCAGCAGCTTGTCAATCGCGGCACCGTACGAGCAGTACTTC
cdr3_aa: CASSLSIAAPYEQYF

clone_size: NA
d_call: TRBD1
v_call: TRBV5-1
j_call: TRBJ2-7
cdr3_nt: TGCGCCAGCAGCTCGGTACTGGGACAGTATTCCTACGAGCAGTACTTC
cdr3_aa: CASSSVLGQYSYEQYF

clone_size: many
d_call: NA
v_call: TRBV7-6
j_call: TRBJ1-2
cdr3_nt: TGTGCCAGCAGCTTAGTCCAGTCGGGCGGCTACACCTTC
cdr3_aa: CASSLVQSGGYTF

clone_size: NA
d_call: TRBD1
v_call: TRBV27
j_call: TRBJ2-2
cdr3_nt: TGTGCCAGCAGTTTATCGGAGACAGGGTTGAACACCGGGGAGCTGTTTTTT
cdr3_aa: CASSLSETGLNTGELFF

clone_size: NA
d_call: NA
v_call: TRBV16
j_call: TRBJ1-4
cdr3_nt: TGTGCCAGCAGCCCCCTGACAGCAACTAATGAAAAACTGTTTTTT
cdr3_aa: CASSPLTATNEKLFF

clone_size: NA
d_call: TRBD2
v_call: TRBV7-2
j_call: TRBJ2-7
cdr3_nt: TGTGCCAGCAGCTCCAAGGGCGGGAGGTGGGAGCAGTACTTC
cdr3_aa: CASSSKGGRWEQYF

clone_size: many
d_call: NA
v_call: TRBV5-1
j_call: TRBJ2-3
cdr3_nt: TGCGCCAGCAATGGCCTCGAGGGTGGCACAGATACGCAGTATTTT
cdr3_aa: CASNGLEGGTDTQYF

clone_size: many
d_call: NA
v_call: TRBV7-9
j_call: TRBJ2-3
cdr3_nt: TGTGCCACCAACCTTGAGAGTACGGATACGCAGTATTTT
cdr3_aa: CATNLESTDTQYF

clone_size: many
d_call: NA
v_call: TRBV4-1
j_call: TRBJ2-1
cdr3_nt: TGCGCCAGCAGCAAACCGGGGGGCGGGGTGGCCTACAATGAGCAGTTCTTC
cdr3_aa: CASSKPGGGVAYNEQFF

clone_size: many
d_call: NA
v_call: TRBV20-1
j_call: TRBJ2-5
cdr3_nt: TGCAGTGCTGCCTGGGGGGAAGAGACCCAGTACTTC
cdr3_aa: CSAAWGEETQYF

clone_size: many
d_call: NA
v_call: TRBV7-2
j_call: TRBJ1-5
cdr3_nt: TGTGCCAGCAGCTATGAGGGAGGGCCCCAGCATTTT
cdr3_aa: CASSYEGGPQHF

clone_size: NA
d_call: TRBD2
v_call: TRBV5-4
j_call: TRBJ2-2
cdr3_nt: TGTGCCAGCAGCCGCGGGACTAGCGGGGGGTTAGGCGGGGAGCTGTTTTTT
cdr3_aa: CASSRGTSGGLGGELFF

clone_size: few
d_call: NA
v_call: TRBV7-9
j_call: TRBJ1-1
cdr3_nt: TGTGCCAGCAGCCTAGTGGGGGGGACCAAGAACACTGAAGCTTTCTTT
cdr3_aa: CASSLVGGTKNTEAFF

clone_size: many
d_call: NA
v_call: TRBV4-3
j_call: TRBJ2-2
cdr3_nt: TGCGCCAGCAGCCAAGTAGTCCTTCGTTCGAACACCGGGGAGCTGTTTTTT
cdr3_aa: CASSQVVLRSNTGELFF

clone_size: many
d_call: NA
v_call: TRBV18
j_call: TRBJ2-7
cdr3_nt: TGTGCCAGCTCACCAACAGGGTCCACCTACGAGCAGTACTTC
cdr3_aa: CASSPTGSTYEQYF

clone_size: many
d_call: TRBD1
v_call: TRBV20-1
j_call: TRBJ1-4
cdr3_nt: TGCAGTGCTAGAGATTTTGGGACAGATAATGAAAAACTGTTTTTT
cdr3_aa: CSARDFGTDNEKLFF

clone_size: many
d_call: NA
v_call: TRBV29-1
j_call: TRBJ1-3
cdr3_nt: TGCAGCGTTGCAGGAGGCTCTGGAAACACCATATATTTT
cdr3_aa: CSVAGGSGNTIYF

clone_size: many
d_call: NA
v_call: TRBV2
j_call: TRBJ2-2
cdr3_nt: TGTGCCAGCAGTGGTGGGGGCACCGGGGAGCTGTTTTTT
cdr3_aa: CASSGGGTGELFF

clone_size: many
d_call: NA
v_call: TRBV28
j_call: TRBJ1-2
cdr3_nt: TGTGCCAGCAACAGGGAGTATGGCTACACCTTC
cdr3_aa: CASNREYGYTF

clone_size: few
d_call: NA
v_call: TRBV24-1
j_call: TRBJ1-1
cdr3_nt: TGTGCCACCAGTGGAAACGGGGTCGCGACTGAAGCTTTCTTT
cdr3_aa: CATSGNGVATEAFF

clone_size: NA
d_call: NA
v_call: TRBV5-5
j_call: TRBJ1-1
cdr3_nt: TGTGCCAGCAGCTTAGGCAGGGTCGGGACTGAAGCTTTCTTT
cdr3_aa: CASSLGRVGTEAFF

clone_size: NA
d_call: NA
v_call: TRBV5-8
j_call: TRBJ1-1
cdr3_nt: TGTGCCAGCAGCTTGGGGGGGACCAGGAACACTGAAGCTTTCTTT
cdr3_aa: CASSLGGTRNTEAFF

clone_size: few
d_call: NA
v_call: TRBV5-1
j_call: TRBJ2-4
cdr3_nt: TGCGCCAGCAGCCCAGACGGCGGGCTACGATTAGCCAAAAACATTCAGTACTTC
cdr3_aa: CASSPDGGLRLAKNIQYF

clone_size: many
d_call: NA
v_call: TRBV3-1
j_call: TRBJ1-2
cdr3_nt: TGTGCCAGCAGCCAAGCATACTACAGTCAGACTAACTATGGCTACACCTTC
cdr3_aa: CASSQAYYSQTNYGYTF

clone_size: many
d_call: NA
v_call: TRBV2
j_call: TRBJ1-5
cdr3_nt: TGTGCCAGCAGTGCCCGGGAGAATCAGCCCCAGCATTTT
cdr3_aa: CASSARENQPQHF

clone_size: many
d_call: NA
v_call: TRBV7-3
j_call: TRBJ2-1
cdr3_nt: TGTGCCAGCAGCCAGGGGCTAGGGGAGCAGTTCTTC
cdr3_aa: CASSQGLGEQFF

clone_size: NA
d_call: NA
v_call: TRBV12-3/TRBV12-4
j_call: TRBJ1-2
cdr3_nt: TGTGCCAGCAGCGCCGCAGGGCGTGGCTACACCTTC
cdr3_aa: CASSAAGRGYTF

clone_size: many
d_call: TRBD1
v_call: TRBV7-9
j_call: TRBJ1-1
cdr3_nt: TGTGCCAGCAGCACAGGGGATGGCACTGAAGCTTTCTTT
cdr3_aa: CASSTGDGTEAFF

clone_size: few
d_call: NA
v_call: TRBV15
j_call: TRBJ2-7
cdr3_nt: TGTGCCACCAGCAGATACCAGTACTACGAGCAGTACTTC
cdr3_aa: CATSRYQYYEQYF

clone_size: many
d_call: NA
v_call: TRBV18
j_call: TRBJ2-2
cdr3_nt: TGTGCCAGCTCACCACCCAAGAACACCGGGGAGCTGTTTTTT
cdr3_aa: CASSPPKNTGELFF

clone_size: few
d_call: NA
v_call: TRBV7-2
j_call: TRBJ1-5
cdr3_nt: TGTGCCAGCAGCTCCCCGGGACATAAGGCATACGGTCAGCCCCAGCATTTT
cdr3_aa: CASSSPGHKAYGQPQHF

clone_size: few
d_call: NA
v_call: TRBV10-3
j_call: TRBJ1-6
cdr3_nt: TGTGCCATCAGGGCGGATGTTAATTCACCCCTCCACTTT
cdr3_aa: CAIRADVNSPLHF

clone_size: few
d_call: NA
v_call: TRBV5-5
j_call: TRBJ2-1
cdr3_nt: TGTGCCAGCAGAGCCTTCCCGTACGCTTACAATGAGCAGTTCTTC
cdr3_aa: CASRAFPYAYNEQFF

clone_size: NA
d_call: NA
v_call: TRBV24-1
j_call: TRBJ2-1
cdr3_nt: TGTGCCACCAGCTCCCTTGCGGGGGCGGGAAATGAGCAGTTCTTC
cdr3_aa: CATSSLAGAGNEQFF

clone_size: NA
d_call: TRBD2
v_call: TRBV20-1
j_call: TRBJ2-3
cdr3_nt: TGCAGTGCTAGAAACGCGGGGGGGACAGATACGCAGTATTTT
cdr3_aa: CSARNAGGTDTQYF

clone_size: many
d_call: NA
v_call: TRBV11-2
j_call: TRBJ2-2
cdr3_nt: TGTGCCAGCACCCCATGGGGAAGGGTCACCGGGGAGCTGTTTTTT
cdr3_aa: CASTPWGRVTGELFF

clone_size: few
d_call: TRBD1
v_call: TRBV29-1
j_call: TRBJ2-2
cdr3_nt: TGCAGCGCCCCGGGACAGCACGGGGAGCTGTTTTTT
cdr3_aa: CSAPGQHGELFF

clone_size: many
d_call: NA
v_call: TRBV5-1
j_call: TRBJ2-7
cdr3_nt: TGCGCCAGCAGCGGGCGGCAGAACTACGAGCAGTACTTC
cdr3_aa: CASSGRQNYEQYF

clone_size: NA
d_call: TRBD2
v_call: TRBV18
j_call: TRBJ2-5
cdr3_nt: TGTGCCAGCTCCCCGTGGGCCCGATCGGGGGGATTCCGAGAGACCCAGTACTTC
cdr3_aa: CASSPWARSGGFRETQYF

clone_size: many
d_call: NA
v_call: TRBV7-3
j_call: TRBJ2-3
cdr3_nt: TGTGCCAGCAGCTACACAGGGATCCGCACAGATACGCAGTATTTT
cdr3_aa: CASSYTGIRTDTQYF

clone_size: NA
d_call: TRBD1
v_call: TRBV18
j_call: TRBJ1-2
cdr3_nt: TGTGCCAGCTCACCAGCGACAGGGAACTATGGCTACACCTTC
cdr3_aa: CASSPATGNYGYTF

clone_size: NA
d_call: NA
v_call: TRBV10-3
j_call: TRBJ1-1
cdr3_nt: TGTGCCATCGCGTGGCAGGAAAACACTGAAGCTTTCTTT
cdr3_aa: CAIAWQENTEAFF

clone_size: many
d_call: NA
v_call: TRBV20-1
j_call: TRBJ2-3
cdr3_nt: TGCAGTGCTATGGGGGGGGGCGGAACAGATACGCAGTATTTT
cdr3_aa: CSAMGGGGTDTQYF

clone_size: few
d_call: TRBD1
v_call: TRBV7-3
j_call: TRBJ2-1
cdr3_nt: TGTGCCAGCAGTTCCGGGGCAGGGGGCGATGAGCAGTTCTTC
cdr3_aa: CASSSGAGGDEQFF